This TCR beta chain appears in the sequencing data of a study of cytomegalovirus exposure and HLA in healthy donors. Study-level points and caveats: Immune exposure information available was restricted to CMV serostatus.

Amplification used 60 Vbeta primers and 13 Jbeta primers. TCRdb's copy holds only in-frame clones and misses some; the assay was immunoSEQ multiplex PCR. The profile shows under 200,000 clones, 68% of them singletons. This clone was recorded a few times. The antigen is not known. The clonotype comes from a man aged 50-60 years in good health and CMV-seronegative. Sequenced material: PBMCs.

CDR3 in amino acids: CASSFPGGRAQETQYF. The DNA of the CDR3 is TGTGCCAGCAGCTTCCCGGGGGGGCGGGCTCAAGAGACCCAGTACTTC. The gene calls are TRBV5-6 and TRBJ2-5; 8 bases fit TRBD2. J was trimmed by 2 bases and V by 2 bases; bases with no gene match: 8. This CDR3 spans 16 amino acids. Germline V CDR1 and CDR2: SGHDT, YYEEEE.